The rows below give T cell receptor beta chains drawn from one sample of a study of T-cell memory formation after mild COVID-19. Via MiXCR, TCRdb re-called the 5' RACE reads, giving one row per CDR3 protein. Of hundreds of thousands of distinct CDR3 sequences listed, approximately 27% are singletons. Specimen: PBMCs or a T cell subset sorted from them (not recorded which). The receptors originated from an adult woman who had mild COVID-19 (a few samples of this study predate the infection). Cell type and time point are not known. CDR3s include the opening cysteine and the closing phenylalanine or tryptophan. The D gene is left open where the match is weak. Clone size is shown for a subset of rows, as once, few, many or a class of expanded clone.

>NA|TRBV3-1|few|TRBJ1-2
TGTGCCAGCTCCCGTTCGGGCTATGGCTACACCTTC
CASSRSGYGYTF
>NA|TRBV2|many|TRBJ2-3
TGTGCCAGCAGCAAACGGACAGCCGGCACAGATACGCAGTATTTT
CASSKRTAGTDTQYF
>TRBD2|TRBV10-3|NA|TRBJ2-3
TGTGCCATCAGTGAAAGCGGGGGGGCGAGTATAAGCACAGATACGCAGTATTTT
CAISESGGASISTDTQYF
>TRBD1|TRBV5-1|NA|TRBJ2-2
TGCGCCAGCAGCTTGCACCGGGACAGTAACACCGGGGAGCTGTTTTTT
CASSLHRDSNTGELFF
>NA|TRBV24-1|few|TRBJ1-2
TGTGCCACCAGTGACAGGCAAGCTAACTATGGCTACACCTTC
CATSDRQANYGYTF
>NA|TRBV7-9|many|TRBJ2-2
TGTGCCAGCAGGTTTGACGGGGACACCGGGGAGCTGTTTTTT
CASRFDGDTGELFF
>TRBD2|TRBV12-3/TRBV12-4|few|TRBJ2-1
TGTGCCAGCAGTTTCGATTGGCGGGAGGGGTACAATGAGCAGTTCTTC
CASSFDWREGYNEQFF
>NA|TRBV3-1|NA|TRBJ2-7
TGTGCCAGCAGGTGGGACGGAGCTTACGAGCAGTACTTC
CASRWDGAYEQYF
>TRBD1|TRBV5-1|NA|TRBJ2-7
TGCGCCAGCAGCTTGGCCATCGGGACAGGGGCCTACGAGCAGTACTTC
CASSLAIGTGAYEQYF
>NA|TRBV12-3/TRBV12-4|NA|TRBJ2-1
TGTGCCAGCAGTTTAGCGAGCGATGAGCAGTTCTTC
CASSLASDEQFF
>NA|TRBV7-9|few|TRBJ2-3
TGTGCCAGCAGCTTCGACGGACTATCCACAAGCACAGATACGCAGTATTTT
CASSFDGLSTSTDTQYF
>NA|TRBV11-3|NA|TRBJ2-4
TGTGCCAGCAGCACCCTTCCGGGGGTCAAAAACATTCAGTACTTC
CASSTLPGVKNIQYF
>TRBD1|TRBV9|NA|TRBJ2-7
TGTGCCAGCAGCGAGGGACAGGGGTCGACCTACGAGCAGTACTTC
CASSEGQGSTYEQYF
>NA|TRBV12-3/TRBV12-4|few|TRBJ2-5
TGTGCCAGCAGTCACCCTCTAGCTCGAGAGACCCAGTACTTC
CASSHPLARETQYF
>NA|TRBV10-3|many|TRBJ2-5
TGTGCCATCAGTGAGTCAACTAACACGAGACTTGGAGAGACCCAGTACTTC
CAISESTNTRLGETQYF
>TRBD2|TRBV7-9|NA|TRBJ2-3
TGTGCCAGCAGCTTGGGGAAGCGGGAGGGCCGGTCAGATACGCAGTATTTT
CASSLGKREGRSDTQYF
>TRBD2|TRBV3-1|NA|TRBJ2-7
TGTGCCAGCAGCCAAGTACTCCTAGCGGGGAAGGACGAGCAGTACTTC
CASSQVLLAGKDEQYF
>NA|TRBV7-3|few|TRBJ2-3
TGTGCCAGCAGCTTGGGGCACTTTATCGGGGGCACAGATACGCAGTATTTT
CASSLGHFIGGTDTQYF
>TRBD2|TRBV7-2|NA|TRBJ2-1
TGTGCCAGCAGCTCTTTAGCGGGAGAATACAATGAGCAGTTCTTC
CASSSLAGEYNEQFF
>TRBD1|TRBV7-9|NA|TRBJ2-7
TGTGCCAGCAGCCCCGACAGGGGATTGACCTACGAGCAGTACTTC
CASSPDRGLTYEQYF
>NA|TRBV7-9|few|TRBJ2-7
TGTGCCAGCACCGAGTTGGGGGAATCCAGCTCCTACGAGCAGTACTTC
CASTELGESSSYEQYF
>NA|TRBV7-2|few|TRBJ2-7
TGTGCCAGCAGCCCCTCGCTGGAGCAGTACTTC
CASSPSLEQYF
>NA|TRBV15|few|TRBJ2-2
TGTGCCACCAGCAGAACAGGGTTAAGGACCGGGGAGCTGTTTTTT
CATSRTGLRTGELFF
>NA|TRBV12-5|NA|TRBJ2-5
TGTGCTAGTGGGGGAAGCGGGCCTGAGGGGGAGACCCAGTACTTC
CASGGSGPEGETQYF
>NA|TRBV7-3|few|TRBJ2-1
TGTGCCAGCAGCGCAGGGTGGGGACTCAATGAGCAGTTCTTC
CASSAGWGLNEQFF
>NA|TRBV29-1|NA|TRBJ2-1
TGCAGCGTTGTTTCAGGGGGGCCCCTCAATGAGCAGTTCTTC
CSVVSGGPLNEQFF
>NA|TRBV7-8|few|TRBJ2-2
TGTGCCAGCAGCACGCGCGCGCAAGGGGGATGGTTGGCCGGGGAGCTGTTTTTT
CASSTRAQGGWLAGELFF
>NA|TRBV21-1|few|TRBJ2-7
TGTGCCAGCAGCAAATGCCAGCGGACACCCTACGAGCAGTACTTC
CASSKCQRTPYEQYF
>TRBD2|TRBV7-9|NA|TRBJ2-7
TGTGCCAGCAGCTCGACTAGCGAGTCCTACGAGCAGTACTTC
CASSSTSESYEQYF
>TRBD2|TRBV20-1|NA|TRBJ2-1
TGCAGTGCCCCAGCGGGGACTAGCGGCTACAATGAGCAGTTCTTC
CSAPAGTSGYNEQFF
>TRBD1|TRBV14|NA|TRBJ2-2
TGTGCCAGCAGCCGGGGACAGCTTATGCTGGGCGGGGAGCTGTTTTTT
CASSRGQLMLGGELFF
>NA|TRBV29-1|few|TRBJ1-5
TGCAGCGTAAAGACAGGAGGGGGTCAGCCCCAGCATTTT
CSVKTGGGQPQHF
>NA|TRBV6-5|NA|TRBJ1-4
TGTGCCAGCAGTCCGGACGGGGGACGCGAAAAACTGTTTTTT
CASSPDGGREKLFF
>NA|TRBV6-1|few|TRBJ1-1
TGTGCCAGCACGACGAACACTGAAGCTTTCTTT
CASTTNTEAFF
>TRBD2|TRBV5-1|few|TRBJ2-3
TGCGCCAGCAGCCCCAGCGGGGACACAGATACGCAGTATTTT
CASSPSGDTDTQYF
>TRBD2|TRBV7-7|few|TRBJ2-1
TGTGCTAGCAGCCCAAGCGCGGGAGGGTTTTATGAGCAGTTCTTC
CASSPSAGGFYEQFF
>NA|TRBV5-4|few|TRBJ1-2
TGTGCCAGCAGCCAATCTAGCAATGGCTACACCTTC
CASSQSSNGYTF
>TRBD2|TRBV7-2|NA|TRBJ2-1
TGTGCCAGCAGCAAGCGACTAGCGGGGCCCTCCTACAATGAGCAGTTCTTC
CASSKRLAGPSYNEQFF
>NA|TRBV7-8|NA|TRBJ2-5
TGTGCCAGCAGCTTAGGGTTCGGGGACGGCCAAGAGACCCAGTACTTC
CASSLGFGDGQETQYF
>NA|TRBV12-3/TRBV12-4|few|TRBJ2-3
TGTGCCAGCAGTTTCGGCGGGAAAGGAGATACGCAGTATTTT
CASSFGGKGDTQYF
>NA|TRBV24-1|NA|TRBJ1-2
TGTGCCACCATTCGGCATGGCTACACCTTC
CATIRHGYTF
>TRBD1|TRBV12-3/TRBV12-4|few|TRBJ2-2
TGTGCCAGCAGAAACAGGGGCACCGGGGAGCTGTTTTTT
CASRNRGTGELFF
>TRBD2|TRBV24-1|few|TRBJ2-1
TGTGCCACCAGTGACCCTGGGCTAGCGGGAGGGAAATACAATGAGCAGTTCTTC
CATSDPGLAGGKYNEQFF
>TRBD1|TRBV7-9|NA|TRBJ2-5
TGTGCCGGATCGAGGCCTGGGACAGAGAACCAAGAGACCCAGTACTTC
CAGSRPGTENQETQYF
>NA|TRBV6-6|NA|TRBJ1-1
TGTGCCAGCCGCTACGGGGACGGGAGGGAAACTGAAGCTTTCTTT
CASRYGDGRETEAFF
>TRBD1|TRBV12-3/TRBV12-4|NA|TRBJ1-1
TGTGCCAGCAGCTGGGACAGTAGGAACACTGAAGCTTTCTTT
CASSWDSRNTEAFF